This entry describes one T cell receptor (beta chain). Documented time point: persistent/refractory GD, antithyroid drugs over 5 years with positive TRAb. The TCR library was made from RNA that had been extracted from PBMCs in TRIzol. This entry comes from a study of regulatory T cells in long-lasting Graves disease. Study at large: To qualify as persistent, Graves' disease required over 5 years of antithyroid drugs with positive TSH receptor antibodies.

V was clipped by 5 bases and J by 7 bases; unmatched bases: 6. The CDR3 contains 14 residues. Germline V CDR1 and CDR2: MNHNS, SASEGT. Library construction for TCR beta used iRepertoire HTBI primers and Arm-PCR of CDR3 regions. MiXCR was run by TCRdb on the multiplex PCR reads, yielding one entry per CDR3 protein. Among 650,000 to 700,000 distinct CDR3 sequences listed, 30% were seen once. The J gene is TRBJ2-4, the V gene TRBV6-1; the match to TRBD1 covers 9 bases. This specimen was peripheral blood mononuclear cells (PBMCs), taken when the disease was refractory, from a patient treated with antithyroid drugs. This TCR came from a female donor with Graves disease. The CDR3 reads CASSKDRGTNIQYF. The CDR3 bases are TGTGCCAGCAGTAAGGACAGGGGTACGAACATTCAGTACTTC.